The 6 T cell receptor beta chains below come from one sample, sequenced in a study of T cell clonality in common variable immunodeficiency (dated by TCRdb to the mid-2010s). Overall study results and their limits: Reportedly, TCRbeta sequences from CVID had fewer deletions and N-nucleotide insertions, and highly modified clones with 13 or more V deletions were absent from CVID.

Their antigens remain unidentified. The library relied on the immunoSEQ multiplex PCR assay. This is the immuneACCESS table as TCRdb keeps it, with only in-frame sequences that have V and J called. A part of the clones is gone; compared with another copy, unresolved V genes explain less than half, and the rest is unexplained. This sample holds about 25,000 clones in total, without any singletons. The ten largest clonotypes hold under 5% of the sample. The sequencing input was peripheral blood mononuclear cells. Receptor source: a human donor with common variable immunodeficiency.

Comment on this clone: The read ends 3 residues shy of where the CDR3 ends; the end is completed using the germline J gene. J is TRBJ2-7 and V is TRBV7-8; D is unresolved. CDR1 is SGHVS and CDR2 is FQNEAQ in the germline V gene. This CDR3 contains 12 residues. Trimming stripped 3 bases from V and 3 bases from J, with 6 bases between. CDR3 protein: CASSFRGYEQYF. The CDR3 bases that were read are TGTGCCAGCAGCTTCAGAGGCTACGAG. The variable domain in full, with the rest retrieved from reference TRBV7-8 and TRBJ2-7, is GAGVSQSPRYKVAKRGQDVALRCDPISGHVSLFWYQQALGQGPEFLTYFQNEAQLDKSGLPSDRFFAERPEGSVSTLKIQRTQQEDSAVYLCASSFRGYEQYFGPGTRLTVT.

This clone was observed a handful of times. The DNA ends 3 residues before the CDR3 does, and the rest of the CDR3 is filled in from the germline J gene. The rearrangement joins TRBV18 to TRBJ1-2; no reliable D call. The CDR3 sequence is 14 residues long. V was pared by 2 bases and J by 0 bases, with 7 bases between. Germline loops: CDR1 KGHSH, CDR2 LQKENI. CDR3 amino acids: CASSPDYTNYGYTF. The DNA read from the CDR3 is TGTGCCAGCTCACCAGATTACACTAACTATGGC.

The CDR3 sequence is CASSLDRGPAFF. The part of the CDR3 DNA that was read is TGTGCCAGCAGCTTGGACAGGGGGCCA. The gene calls are TRBV11-1 and TRBJ1-1, with 11 bases fitting TRBD1. The read terminates 3 residues before the CDR3 end, so the remaining end is supplied by the germline J gene. CDR1 is SGHAT and CDR2 is FQDESV in the germline V gene (reference sequence). This CDR3 has 12 amino acids.

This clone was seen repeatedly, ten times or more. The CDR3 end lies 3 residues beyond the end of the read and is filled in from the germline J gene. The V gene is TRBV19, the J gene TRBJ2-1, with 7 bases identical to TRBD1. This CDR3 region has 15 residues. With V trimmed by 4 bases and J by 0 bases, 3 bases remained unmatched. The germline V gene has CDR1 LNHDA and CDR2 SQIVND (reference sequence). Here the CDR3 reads CASSTGQSSYNEQFF. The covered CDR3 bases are TGTGCCAGTAGTACGGGACAGAGCTCCTACAATGAG.

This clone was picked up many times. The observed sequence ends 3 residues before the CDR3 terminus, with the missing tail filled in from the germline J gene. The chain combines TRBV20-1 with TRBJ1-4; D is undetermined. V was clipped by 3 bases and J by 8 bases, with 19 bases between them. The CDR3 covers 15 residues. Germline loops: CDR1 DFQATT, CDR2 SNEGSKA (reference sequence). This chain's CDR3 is CSASPNRSGREKLFF. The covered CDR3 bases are TGCAGTGCTAGCCCAAATAGAAGCGGTCGGGAAAAA.

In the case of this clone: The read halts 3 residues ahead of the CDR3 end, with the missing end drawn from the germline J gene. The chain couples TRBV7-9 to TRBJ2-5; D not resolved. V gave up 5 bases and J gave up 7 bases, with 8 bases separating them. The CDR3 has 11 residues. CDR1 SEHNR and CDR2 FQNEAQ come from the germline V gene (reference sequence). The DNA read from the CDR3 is TGTGCCAGCAGCCTCAAGGGGACC. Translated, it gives CASSLKGT. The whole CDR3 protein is CASSLKGTQYF.